One and the same sample provided the 31 T cell receptor beta chains below, sequenced in a study of cytomegalovirus exposure and HLA in healthy donors. Vbeta (60) and Jbeta (13) primers were used in the PCR. Sequencing used immunoSEQ multiplex PCR; TCRdb keeps in-frame clones, though not all of them. Of 150,000 to 200,000 clones in the sample, roughly 78% were seen once. Sequencing used PBMCs. The source is a middle-aged woman in good health and CMV-seronegative.

The chain carries TRBV10-3 and TRBJ1-1; tentative D call: TRBD1 (5 bases). The CDR3 loop spans 15 amino acids. V lost 3 bases and J 0 bases, leaving 11 bases between the germline ends. Germline lookup yields CDR1 ENHRY and CDR2 SYGVKD. In nucleotides, the CDR3 is TGTGCCATCAGTGATTTCCCAGGGATGAACACTGAAGCTTTCTTT. Amino acids: CAISDFPGMNTEAFF.

The chain has TRBV5-1 and TRBJ2-7, with TRBD2 matching 10 bases. The V segment lost 3 bases and the J segment 5 bases; nucleotides outside the gene matches: 5. The CDR3 extends over 14 amino acids. Germline V CDR1 and CDR2: SGHRS, YFSETQ. CDR3 residues: CASSSSGRADEQYF. Here the CDR3 DNA reads TGCGCCAGCAGCTCAAGCGGGAGGGCCGACGAGCAGTACTTC.

The chain is built from TRBV19 and TRBJ1-3; 7 nucleotides match TRBD1. With V trimmed by 7 bases and J by 4 bases, 10 bases remained unmatched. This CDR3 is 15 amino acids long. Looked up from germline, CDR1 is LNHDA and CDR2 is SQIVND (reference sequence). The CDR3 bases are TGTGCCAGTATGGTTGTGGGGACAGCCGGAAACACCATATATTTT. The encoded protein is CASMVVGTAGNTIYF.

The V call is TRBV21-1, the J call TRBJ2-5; the table calls TRBD2, which could not be checked here. TRBV21-1 is marked as a pseudogene. The CDR3 totals 17 residues. The CDR3 reads CASSKEETSGGIETQYF. As DNA, the CDR3 is TGTGCCAGCAGCAAAGAGGAGACTAGCGGGGGTATTGAGACCCAGTACTTC.

V gene TRBV2 combines with J gene TRBJ1-1; D gene unclear. CDR3 size: 12 residues. Germline assignment: CDR1 SNHLY and CDR2 FYNNEI. The V end lost 5 bases, the J end lost 10 bases, and 14 bases lay between the germline ends. CDR3 region: CASSLRISGAFF. The CDR3 region has the DNA TGTGCCAGCAGTTTGAGAATTAGTGGAGCTTTCTTT.

The genes are TRBV5-1 and TRBJ2-3, with 7 bases matching TRBD1. The CDR3 is 15 amino acids. Unmatched junction bases numbered 6, after V lost 0 bases and J lost 5 bases. Per germline, CDR1 SGHRS and CDR2 YFSETQ. The CDR3 is CASSLGGGQGDTQYF. The DNA for the CDR3 is TGCGCCAGCAGCTTGGGAGGGGGCCAGGGAGATACGCAGTATTTT.

The V call is TRBV30, the J call TRBJ2-7; D is possibly TRBD2 (6 bases). V was pared by 1 base and J by 0 bases, with 10 bases between. This CDR3 region has 14 residues. Germline V gives CDR1 GTSNPN, CDR2 SVGIG (reference sequence). The CDR3 loop is CAWSEGLSSYEQYF. The DNA of the CDR3 is TGTGCCTGGAGTGAGGGACTGAGCTCCTACGAGCAGTACTTC. The full variable domain, its missing parts supplied by reference TRBV30 and TRBJ2-7, is SQTIHQWPATLVQPVGSPLSLECTVEGTSNPNLYWYRQAAGRGLQLLFYSVGIGQISSEVPQNLSASRPQDRQFILSSKKLLLSDSGFYLCAWSEGLSSYEQYFGPGTRLTVT.

V is TRBV14 and J is TRBJ2-1, with D unresolved. V gave up 0 bases and J gave up 8 bases, with 17 bases separating them. The CDR3 spans 16 residues. Germline assignment: CDR1 SGHDN and CDR2 FVKESK. CDR3: CASSQDPNPQEHEQFF. The CDR3 coding sequence is TGTGCCAGCAGCCAAGACCCCAACCCTCAGGAACATGAGCAGTTCTTC.

Of note for this clone: At the DNA level, this CDR3 is encoded by other sequences in the same sample as well. The chain carries TRBV5-1 and TRBJ2-7, with D perhaps matching TRBD1 (5 bases). Germline V gene lookup returns CDR1 SGHRS and CDR2 YFSETQ. V lost 0 bases to trimming and J lost 2 bases, with 12 bases between them. CDR3 length: 15 amino acids. CDR3 residues: CASSLVRDRTYEQYF. CDR3 bases: TGCGCCAGCAGCTTGGTTCGTGACAGAACCTACGAGCAGTACTTC. Full variable domain (rest looked up from reference TRBV5-1 and TRBJ2-7): KAGVTQTPRYLIKTRGQQVTLSCSPISGHRSVSWYQQTPGQGLQFLFEYFSETQRNKGNFPGRFSGRQFSNSRSEMNVSTLELGDSALYLCASSLVRDRTYEQYFGPGTRLTVT.

V gene TRBV6-6 combines with J gene TRBJ1-6, with 7 bases that match TRBD1. Germline CDR1 is MNHNY and CDR2 is SVGAGI (reference sequence). J gave up 6 bases and V 6 bases, and 11 bases lay outside the gene matches. This CDR3 has 16 amino acids. For the CDR3, the DNA is TGTGCCAGCAGGTACCCCATAGGGGGCGGTAATTCACCCCTCCACTTT. Amino acid sequence: CASRYPIGGGNSPLHF.

This rearrangement joins TRBV7-6 to TRBJ1-1; no clear D. V was shortened by 2 bases and J by 1 base, with 11 bases between the two germline ends. CDR1 is SGHVS, CDR2 FNYEAQ, per germline. The CDR3 length is 15 residues. The CDR3 loop reads CASSLKARGNTEAFF. The CDR3 DNA sequence: TGTGCCAGCAGCTTAAAAGCCCGGGGGAACACTGAAGCTTTCTTT. Combining the CDR3 with reference TRBV7-6 and TRBJ1-1 gives the whole variable domain GAGVSQSPRYKVTKRGQDVALRCDPISGHVSLYWYRQALGQGPEFLTYFNYEAQQDKSGLPNDRFSAERPEGSISTLTIQRTEQRDSAMYRCASSLKARGNTEAFFGQGTRLTVV.

The CDR3: CASSDLQGLSPTLQAFF. The CDR3 DNA reads TGTGCCAGCAGTGACCTCCAGGGGTTAAGCCCCACGTTGCAAGCTTTCTTT. This chain links TRBV2 with TRBJ1-1; the D gene is possibly TRBD1 (6 bases). Trimming shortened V by 3 bases and J by 9 bases, and 26 bases separated the two germline ends. The CDR3 sequence is 17 residues long. The germline CDR1 and CDR2 sequences are SNHLY and FYNNEI.

The chain employs TRBV5-4 and TRBJ1-3; TRBD1 aligns across 10 bases. The CDR3 extends over 18 amino acids. The V and J ends lost 4 bases and 0 bases, in that order; junction bases with no gene match: 10. Germline values: CDR1 SGHNT, CDR2 YYREEE (reference sequence). CDR3 nucleotides: TGTGCCAGCAGCCCAGGGACAGGGGTGACTTTCTCTGGAAACACCATATATTTT. Translating gives CASSPGTGVTFSGNTIYF. Using reference TRBV5-4 and TRBJ1-3 for the parts outside the CDR3, the full variable domain is ETGVTQSPTHLIKTRGQQVTLRCSSQSGHNTVSWYQQALGQGPQFIFQYYREEENGRGNFPPRFSGLQFPNYSSELNVNALELDDSALYLCASSPGTGVTFSGNTIYFGEGSWLTVV.

The rearrangement links TRBV5-1 to TRBJ2-5; D unresolved. Trimming pared 0 bases from V and 5 bases from J, leaving 8 bases between. Germline lookup yields CDR1 SGHRS and CDR2 YFSETQ. This CDR3 is 13 amino acids long. The CDR3 DNA follows: TGCGCCAGCAGCTTGGACTCGTTGGAGACCCAGTACTTC. Residues: CASSLDSLETQYF.

This chain connects TRBV7-2 to TRBJ2-7; TRBD2 agrees at 10 bases. The CDR3 length is 14 residues. The germline V gene has CDR1 SGHTA and CDR2 FQGNSA. V trimming: 3 bases; J trimming: 3 bases; junction bases outside the gene matches: 2. CDR3 in DNA: TGTGCCAGCAGCTTCACTAGCGGGAACTACGAGCAGTACTTC. Residues: CASSFTSGNYEQYF.

This rearrangement joins TRBV7-6 to TRBJ1-4; no clear D gene. V lost 0 bases to trimming and J lost 4 bases, with 9 bases between them. The CDR3 length is 15 residues. CDR1 and CDR2 from the germline V gene are SGHVS and FNYEAQ. The CDR3 loop is CASSLARQLNEKLFF. DNA for the CDR3: TGTGCCAGCAGCTTAGCGCGGCAGCTTAATGAAAAACTGTTTTTT.

The chain has TRBV9 and TRBJ1-3; D is possibly TRBD1 (6 bases). Germline CDR1 SGDLS, CDR2 YYNGEE. The CDR3 has 18 residues. With 3 bases removed from V and 0 bases from J, the gap between germline ends came to 19 bases. DNA for the CDR3: TGTGCCAGCAGCGCAGGGGACCTCCGTTTTGTCTCTGGAAACACCATATATTTT. It specifies CASSAGDLRFVSGNTIYF.

This CDR3 reads CASSSRATGARGYSEKLFF. The CDR3 DNA reads TGTGCCAGCAGCTCGCGGGCCACAGGGGCCAGGGGGTATAGTGAAAAACTGTTTTTT. The rearrangement links TRBV7-9 to TRBJ1-4; 7 bases agree with TRBD1. In germline, CDR1 is SEHNR, CDR2 FQNEAQ (reference sequence). V dropped 4 bases and J dropped 7; count of bases not matched to a gene: 21. The CDR3 has 19 amino acids.

This clone was observed a handful of times. The genes are TRBV6-6 and TRBJ1-1, with a tentative D call TRBD1 (5 bases). The CDR3 has 13 residues. V dropped 5 bases and J dropped 5 bases, with 12 bases sitting between them. Germline loops: CDR1 MNHNY, CDR2 SVGAGI (reference sequence). CDR3 coding DNA: TGTGCCAGCAGTGCCAGTGGGGGGACTGAAGCTTTCTTT. Its protein is CASSASGGTEAFF.

This clone was observed a single time. The rearrangement links TRBV9 to TRBJ2-3, with TRBD1 matching 8 bases. Per germline, CDR1 SGDLS and CDR2 YYNGEE. J was trimmed by 2 bases and V by 3 bases; bases with no gene match: 11. The CDR3 consists of 17 residues. In nucleotides, the CDR3 is TGTGCCAGCAGCGATGCCTCGACAGGGGACATCACAGATACGCAGTATTTT. Translation gives CASSDASTGDITDTQYF.

The chain combines TRBV2 with TRBJ1-2, with TRBD1 as a possible D gene (5 bases). The CDR3 is made up of 12 amino acids. The germline gives CDR1 SNHLY, CDR2 FYNNEI. V gave up 6 bases and J gave up 8 bases, with 13 bases separating them. DNA of the CDR3: TGTGCCAGCAGGGCGGGGGGTACAGGCTACACCTTC. Protein product: CASRAGGTGYTF.

The V call is TRBV5-4, the J call TRBJ1-2; TRBD1 aligns across 7 bases. Losses at the gene ends were 4 bases for V and 8 bases for J; bases not matched to a gene: 11. There are 14 residues in the CDR3. Germline V gene data show CDR1 as SGHNT and CDR2 as YYREEE (reference sequence). The CDR3 sequence is CASSTDRVSEGYTF. The DNA of the CDR3 is TGTGCCAGCAGCACCGACAGGGTTTCTGAAGGCTACACCTTC.

The CDR3 region is CASGRGKGRDEQFF. DNA of the CDR3: TGTGCCAGCGGCCGAGGTAAGGGGCGCGATGAGCAGTTCTTC. The V and J genes are TRBV27 and TRBJ2-1, with a possible D match to TRBD1 (5 bases). The CDR3 is 14 amino acids. Germline V gives CDR1 MNHEY, CDR2 SMNVEV (reference sequence). The V gene lost 8 bases and the J gene lost 8 bases, with 19 bases spanning the gap.

The gene calls are TRBV6-5 and TRBJ2-3; TRBD1 matches at 8 bases. The CDR3 is 14 residues long. Germline assignment: CDR1 MNHEY and CDR2 SVGAGI. Trimming cost V 5 bases and J 4 bases; bases outside gene matches: 5. For the CDR3, the DNA is TGTGCCAGCAGTCAACGACAGGGGCCAGATACGCAGTATTTT. It encodes CASSQRQGPDTQYF.

This clone was counted only a few times. The J gene is TRBJ1-2, the V gene TRBV5-6; tentative D call: TRBD1 (5 bases). Deletions cut 4 bases from V and 4 bases from J, with 17 bases between. Germline V CDR1 and CDR2: SGHDT, YYEEEE. The CDR3 has 15 amino acids. The CDR3 sequence: CASSPGGGIRYGYTF. CDR3 DNA sequence: TGTGCCAGCAGCCCTGGTGGGGGGATACGCTATGGCTACACCTTC.

The chain links TRBV5-6 to TRBJ2-7, with 9 bases fitting TRBD2. The trim removed 5 bases at V and 2 bases at J, leaving 2 bases unmatched. Per the germline V gene, CDR1 is SGHDT and CDR2 is YYEEEE. The CDR3 runs 13 residues. This CDR3 reads CASSSGSAYEQYF. The DNA for the CDR3 is TGTGCCAGCAGTAGCGGGAGCGCCTACGAGCAGTACTTC.

The rearrangement joins TRBV7-9 to TRBJ2-2; 9 nucleotides agree with TRBD2. Germline loops: CDR1 SEHNR, CDR2 FQNEAQ (reference sequence). This CDR3 comprises 18 residues. With V trimmed by 3 bases and J by 6 bases, 14 bases remained unmatched. The DNA for the CDR3 is TGTGCCAGCAGCTTCTCGTTGAGGGGCGGGGGGGCCGCCGGGGAGCTGTTTTTT. Residues: CASSFSLRGGGAAGELFF.

The CDR3: CSVYTSGRAGEQYF. DNA for the CDR3: TGCAGCGTCTACACTAGCGGGAGGGCCGGGGAGCAGTACTTC. V usage is TRBV29-1 and J usage is TRBJ2-7; 13 bases match TRBD2. V gave up 6 bases and J gave up 7 bases; unmatched junction bases: 9. CDR3 size: 14 residues. Per the germline V gene, CDR1 is SQVTM and CDR2 is ANQGSEA.

The rearrangement joins TRBV5-4 to TRBJ2-5, with 7 nucleotides matching TRBD2. The V gene's germline CDR1 is SGHNT and CDR2 YYREEE (reference sequence). The CDR3 covers 18 residues. After removal of 2 bases from V and 4 bases from J, the junction contained 17 bases not matched to a gene. CDR3 in DNA: TGTGCCAGCAGCTTTGGGGATGTAGCGGGCACGCGAAGAGAGACCCAGTACTTC. It specifies CASSFGDVAGTRRETQYF.

V is TRBV28 and J is TRBJ1-2; TRBD1 matches at 8 bases. Germline V lookup: CDR1 MDHEN, CDR2 SYDVKM. J was trimmed by 4 bases and V by 7 bases; bases with no gene match: 11. This CDR3 comprises 15 residues. CDR3 bases: TGTGCCAGCACCGTCCCTCAGGGGGCCCCCTATGGCTACACCTTC. Protein: CASTVPQGAPYGYTF.

V and J are TRBV28 and TRBJ2-1; D is unclear. The germline V gene has CDR1 MDHEN and CDR2 SYDVKM. The CDR3 loop spans 17 amino acids. Trimming shortened V by 4 bases and J by 0 bases, and 16 bases separated the two germline ends. DNA for the CDR3: TGTGCCAGCAGTTCCCCCGCTGGGCTTAGCTCCTACAATGAGCAGTTCTTC. It yields the protein CASSSPAGLSSYNEQFF.